The 5 T cell receptor beta chains presented below share a single source sample, sequenced in a study of shared clonotypes between healthy human individuals (TCRdb year 2020). CD8 naive samples were obtained by positive selection for CCR7 among CD45RO-negative cells, yielding a CD45RA+CCR7+ population from which TemRA cells were excluded. Libraries were prepared through the immunoSEQ multiplex PCR assay. TCRdb provides this immuneACCESS table in a form limited to in-frame rearrangements. Some clones are lacking; in checked studies, under half of them reflect an unresolved V gene, and why the rest are absent is not known. For this sample there are about 800,000 clones; about 97% appear just once. Jointly, the top ten make up about 0.22% of the sample. The sample taken for sequencing was naive CD8+ T cells sorted from blood. The sample's cell subset or site label is to be understood as: CD45RA+CCR7+. These TCRs come from a man younger than 40 in good health.

In its sample, this clone was seen once. The rearrangement uses TRBV7-6 and TRBJ2-7; D not resolved. This CDR3 is 14 amino acids long. Looked up from germline, CDR1 is SGHVS and CDR2 is FNYEAQ. The V end lost 4 bases, the J end lost 2 bases, and 12 bases lay between the germline ends. CDR3 sequence reads: CASSSGIGTYEQYF. In DNA, the CDR3 is TGTGCCAGCAGCTCAGGTATCGGTACCTACGAGCAGTACTTC.

As for this clone: Within the sample, other DNA sequences also encode this same CDR3. The chain is built from TRBV29-1 and TRBJ1-1; D gene uncertain. The germline CDR1 and CDR2 sequences are SQVTM and ANQGSEA. V lost 4 bases and J lost 0, with 3 bases in between. This CDR3 has 11 amino acids. This chain's CDR3 is CSVGVNTEAFF. Here the CDR3 DNA reads TGCAGCGTTGGTGTGAACACTGAAGCTTTCTTT.

This clone has just one count. V gene TRBV9 combines with J gene TRBJ2-5, with 11 positions matching TRBD2. V was pared by 0 bases and J by 5 bases, with 6 bases of the junction left unmatched. This CDR3 region has 16 residues. Germline lookup yields CDR1 SGDLS and CDR2 YYNGEE. CDR3 in amino acids: CASSVGTSGSSETQYF. The CDR3 DNA sequence: TGTGCCAGCAGCGTAGGAACTAGCGGGAGCTCGGAGACCCAGTACTTC.

The V and J genes are TRBV28 and TRBJ1-2, with no clear D. The CDR3 runs 14 residues. V shed 3 bases and J shed 6 bases, with 14 bases lying between them. Per germline, CDR1 MDHEN and CDR2 SYDVKM. Here the CDR3 reads CASSFVGKIDGYTF. The CDR3 bases are TGTGCCAGCAGTTTCGTAGGAAAGATTGATGGCTACACCTTC.

The V call is TRBV4-1, the J call TRBJ2-5, with D perhaps TRBD1 (6 bases). The V end was cut by 4 bases, the J end by 5 bases, with 17 bases between. The germline V gene encodes CDR1 MGHRA and CDR2 YSYEKL. This CDR3 has 15 residues. The CDR3 DNA reads as TGCGCCAGCAGCCCACAGGGTGGGCTCGGGGAGACCCAGTACTTC. Amino acid sequence: CASSPQGGLGETQYF.